This T cell receptor (beta chain) appears in the sequencing data of a study of control samples from healthy donors and cancer patients. Here immunoSEQ multiplex PCR was the method, and the copy in TCRdb shows in-frame clones only, minus some. Of roughly 150,000 clones listed, 70% to 90% were seen once; the top ten hold 1.7%. The V and J ends lost 3 bases and 4 bases respectively, with 9 bases between them. This CDR3 spans 13 amino acids. In germline, CDR1 is SNHLY, CDR2 FYNNEI. This receptor was identified in a man between 18 and 35 years old in good health. The sequenced sample consisted of blood. The chain couples TRBV2 to TRBJ1-1, with D possibly being TRBD1 (5 bases). The CDR3 nucleotides read TGTGCCAGCAGTGACGGGGGGACCACTGAAGCTTTCTTT. Its translation: CASSDGGTTEAFF.